The present T cell receptor (beta chain) was sequenced within a study of OX40 agonist ivuxolimab in advanced cancers. The protocol was immunoSEQ multiplex PCR, while the TCRdb copy is restricted to in-frame clones and leaves out a portion. The sample contains 77,000 or so clones, about 85% of which appear only once. The V end lost 2 bases, the J end lost 7 bases, and 8 bases lay between the germline ends. CDR3 length: 13 residues. Germline CDR1 LGHNA, CDR2 YSLEER. The sequenced sample was CD4+ or CD8+ T cells sorted from blood, obtained in a trial of the OX40 agonist ivuxolimab. The chain couples TRBV4-3 to TRBJ2-2; D gene ambiguous. The TCR comes from an adult with an advanced solid tumor such as melanoma, head and neck, liver or kidney cancer. Here the CDR3 DNA reads TGCGCCAGCAGCCAACACCTAGGCGGGGAGCTGTTTTTT. Translating gives CASSQHLGGELFF.